This TCR beta chain was sequenced during a study of cytomegalovirus exposure and HLA in healthy donors. Study-wide results and limits: Available immune exposure information covered CMV serostatus only. The Asian-associated ancestry cluster reportedly had fewer N-insertions than the 666-donor mean in a later analysis.

The count of this clone is one. Its antigen is unknown. PCR used 60 Vbeta primers and 13 Jbeta primers. TCRdb's table, derived via immunoSEQ multiplex PCR, lists solely in-frame clones and lacks some. The sample lists around 170,000 clones, around 81% occurring once. Specimen: PBMCs. This clonotype was sampled from a man in his forties or fifties in good health and CMV-seronegative.

The CDR3 region has the DNA TGTGCCAGCAGCCTAGCGGGAGGCTCTGGGGCCAACGTCCTGACTTTC. Protein sequence: CASSLAGGSGANVLTF. The V gene is TRBV9, the J gene TRBJ2-6, with 11 positions matching TRBD2. After removal of 4 bases from V and 0 bases from J, the junction contained 0 bases not matched to a gene. The CDR3 covers 16 residues. CDR1 is SGDLS, CDR2 YYNGEE, per germline.